Below, 27 T cell receptor beta chains from the same sample are listed, as sequenced in a study of response to subunit inactivated influenza vaccine. MiXCR, run by TCRdb on the RT-PCR reads, gives a single entry per CDR3 protein. The profile covers roughly 630,000 distinct CDR3 sequences, with about 15% appearing a single time and less than 9% taken by the ten largest. The specimen was PBMCs from blood, collected roughly 2 weeks before vaccination. The receptors were gathered from a man between 45 and 60 years old who received an inactivated influenza vaccine.

V is TRBV9 and J is TRBJ1-2, with TRBD1 as a possible D gene (5 bases). Germline V gene data show CDR1 as SGDLS and CDR2 as YYNGEE. The CDR3 spans 16 residues. The V end was cut by 4 bases, the J end by 3 bases, with 19 bases between. DNA of the CDR3: TGTGCCAGCAGCCAAGGGACCGGGAAAGCTGACTATGGCTACACCTTC. Its translation: CASSQGTGKADYGYTF.

The rearrangement links TRBV3-1 to TRBJ2-2; D possibly corresponds to TRBD1 (6 bases). The germline V and J ends were trimmed by 1 base and 5 bases, with 11 bases remaining between them. Germline CDR1 is LGHDT and CDR2 is YNNKEL (reference sequence). The CDR3 has 15 residues. CDR3 nucleotides: TGTGCCAGCAGCCAAGGCAGGGGTCGAACCGGGGAGCTGTTTTTT. Amino acids: CASSQGRGRTGELFF. Complete variable domain (other parts from reference TRBV3-1 and TRBJ2-2): DTAVSQTPKYLVTQMGNDKSIKCEQNLGHDTMYWYKQDSKKFLKIMFSYNNKELIINETVPNRFSPKSPDKAHLNLHINSLELGDSAVYFCASSQGRGRTGELFFGEGSRLTVL.

The chain is built from TRBV25-1 and TRBJ1-1, with TRBD1 matching over 9 bases. The CDR3 totals 15 residues. CDR1 MGHDK and CDR2 SYGVNS come from the germline V gene. The J segment lost 11 bases and the V segment lost 3 bases, leaving 13 bases of the junction unmatched. The CDR3 DNA sequence: TGTGCCAGCAGTGACAGCCCCGACAGGGGGAAAAGGGCTTTCTTT. Translated, it gives CASSDSPDRGKRAFF.

J is TRBJ2-3 and V is TRBV15; D may be TRBD2 (5 bases). Between the trimmed V and J ends, which lost 0 bases and 4 bases, there was a span of 8 bases. Germline CDR1 is LNHNV and CDR2 is YYDKDF (reference sequence). The CDR3 is 14 residues long. The CDR3 bases are TGTGCCACCAGCAGAGAGCGGGCCCCAGATACGCAGTATTTT. Residues: CATSRERAPDTQYF.

The chain is built from TRBV29-1 and TRBJ2-5; 8 bases are shared with TRBD1. V was pared by 6 bases and J by 5 bases, with 5 bases of the junction left unmatched. Germline V gene sequence: CDR1 SQVTM, CDR2 ANQGSEA. The CDR3 extends over 12 amino acids. Here the CDR3 reads CSVDRGTETQYF. As DNA, the CDR3 is TGCAGCGTCGACAGGGGAACGGAGACCCAGTACTTC.

The rearrangement links TRBV20-1 to TRBJ1-6, with 10 bases fitting TRBD1. This CDR3 has 16 amino acids. Germline V gene sequence: CDR1 DFQATT, CDR2 SNEGSKA (reference sequence). Trimming at V came to 0 bases and at J to 8 bases, leaving 7 bases not matched to a gene. The CDR3 DNA follows: TGCAGTGCTAGAGAGGGGACAGGGGCCTTTCATTCACCCCTCCACTTT. Residues: CSAREGTGAFHSPLHF.

This clonotype showed up just a few times. This chain links TRBV6-1 with TRBJ2-2, with D perhaps matching TRBD2 (5 bases). Germline V gene data show CDR1 as MNHNS and CDR2 as SASEGT. The CDR3 is 19 amino acids. Trimming pared 2 bases from V and 4 bases from J, leaving 23 bases between. The CDR3 nucleotides are TGTGCCAGCAGTGAACTCTTAACCAGGACTTATTGGGGCACCGGGGAGCTGTTTTTT. Residues: CASSELLTRTYWGTGELFF.

V is TRBV7-2 and J is TRBJ2-3, with D unclear. The germline CDR1 and CDR2 sequences are SGHTA and FQGNSA. The CDR3 is 13 amino acids. The V and J ends lost 1 base and 2 bases respectively, with 4 bases between them. CDR3 loop: CASSLDDTDTQYF. The CDR3 DNA reads as TGTGCCAGCAGCTTAGATGACACAGATACGCAGTATTTT.

This clonotype was counted only a few times. The J gene is TRBJ2-3, the V gene TRBV7-2; the match to TRBD2 covers 14 bases. Germline CDR1 SGHTA, CDR2 FQGNSA. The CDR3 sequence is 17 residues long. V was clipped by 5 bases and J by 8 bases; unmatched bases: 12. The CDR3 coding sequence is TGTGCCAGCAGCGGAGACGGGACTAGCGGGAGCATGGTTACGCAGTATTTT. Protein: CASSGDGTSGSMVTQYF.

This clonotype was recorded a few times. This chain links TRBV29-1 with TRBJ2-7, with D perhaps assigned TRBD1 or TRBD2 (5 bases each). CDR1 SQVTM and CDR2 ANQGSEA come from the germline V gene. The CDR3 loop spans 11 amino acids. The ends were cut back, 4 bases at V and 7 bases at J, with 11 bases in the middle. The CDR3 DNA follows: TGCAGCGTTGTCCTTTGGGGGGAGCAGTACTTC. The encoded protein is CSVVLWGEQYF.

The chain couples TRBV7-2 to TRBJ2-1; no definite D call. CDR1 and CDR2 (germline): SGHTA, FQGNSA. This CDR3 comprises 13 residues. V was trimmed by 1 base and J by 4 bases, leaving 5 bases between them. The CDR3 loop is CASSLVIYNEQFF. The CDR3 bases are TGTGCCAGCAGCTTAGTCATTTACAATGAGCAGTTCTTC.

The J gene is TRBJ2-5, the V gene TRBV9, with D unresolved. The V end lost 2 bases, the J end lost 4 bases, and 9 bases lay between the germline ends. The CDR3 length is 13 residues. Germline V gene data show CDR1 as SGDLS and CDR2 as YYNGEE. The CDR3 region is CASSVAVGETQYF. In nucleotides, the CDR3 is TGTGCCAGCAGCGTGGCAGTCGGAGAGACCCAGTACTTC.

This clonotype has just a few counts. DNA for the CDR3: TGTGCCAGCAGTGACCAGGGACGAGGGAACACTGAAGCTTTCTTT. Translation gives CASSDQGRGNTEAFF. This chain joins TRBV25-1 and TRBJ1-1; D might be TRBD1 (5 bases). The V gene lost 3 bases and the J gene lost 1 base, with 12 bases spanning the gap. The germline CDR1 and CDR2 sequences are MGHDK and SYGVNS. The CDR3 totals 15 residues.

This clonotype appeared a few times. The V call is TRBV20-1, the J call TRBJ2-3, with D perhaps TRBD1 (6 bases). This CDR3 is 14 amino acids long. Trimming left V 3 bases short and J 2 bases short, with 12 bases between. CDR1 and CDR2 (germline): DFQATT, SNEGSKA (reference sequence). The CDR3: CSARKTGDTDTQYF. The CDR3 DNA reads TGCAGTGCTAGGAAGACAGGAGACACAGATACGCAGTATTTT.

This clonotype was found a few times. This chain connects TRBV4-1 to TRBJ2-1; D unresolved. Trimming removed 4 bases at V and 6 bases at J, with 16 bases between. There are 15 residues in the CDR3. Per germline, CDR1 MGHRA and CDR2 YSYEKL. In DNA form, the CDR3 reads TGCGCCAGCAGCCTCCCCGGCCTGAAACTCAATGAGCAGTTCTTC. This encodes CASSLPGLKLNEQFF.

The chain carries TRBV4-3 and TRBJ1-1, with D uncertain. Trimming cost V 0 bases and J 1 base, with 9 bases left between them. This CDR3 is built from 15 residues. In germline, CDR1 is LGHNA, CDR2 YSLEER. Here the CDR3 reads CASSQDSWGNTEAFF. Here the CDR3 DNA reads TGCGCCAGCAGCCAAGACAGCTGGGGGAACACTGAAGCTTTCTTT.

The chain recombines TRBV9 with TRBJ1-5; TRBD1 might be the D (6 bases). Trimming removed 3 bases at V and 4 bases at J, with 14 bases between. Germline V gives CDR1 SGDLS, CDR2 YYNGEE. The CDR3 contains 15 residues. CDR3 amino acids: CASSEGGGRNQPQHF. In nucleotides, the CDR3 is TGTGCCAGCAGCGAGGGGGGGGGGAGGAATCAGCCCCAGCATTTT.

In its sample, this clonotype was seen a few times. The J gene is TRBJ1-2, the V gene TRBV5-1; 7 positions agree with TRBD1. Germline V CDR1 and CDR2: SGHRS, YFSETQ. V gave up 4 bases and J gave up 6 bases; unmatched junction bases: 12. The CDR3 covers 15 residues. The CDR3 reads CASSPRTGDRDGYTF. The CDR3 bases are TGCGCCAGCAGCCCCCGTACAGGGGATAGGGATGGCTACACCTTC.

This clonotype was detected a few times. The chain carries TRBV20-1 and TRBJ2-2; D not certain. Looked up from germline, CDR1 is DFQATT and CDR2 is SNEGSKA (reference sequence). Trimming took off 4 bases at V and 7 bases at J, with 10 bases between the two ends. The CDR3 runs 12 residues. CDR3 residues: CSAKRSLGELFF. The CDR3 nucleotides read TGCAGTGCTAAGAGGAGCCTCGGGGAGCTGTTTTTT.

This clonotype appeared a few times. The genes are TRBV12-3 or TRBV12-4 and TRBJ1-6, with a tentative D call TRBD1 (5 bases). Trimming left V 5 bases short and J 7 bases short, with 15 bases between. The CDR3 consists of 15 residues. CDR3 DNA sequence: TGTGCCAGCAGTACCTCAGGGCTAGGGAATTCACCCCTCCACTTT. This encodes CASSTSGLGNSPLHF.

This clonotype was counted ten times or more. The rearrangement uses TRBV6-1 and TRBJ2-3; possible D gene TRBD2, 5 bases. The V end lost 6 bases, the J end lost 4 bases, and 20 bases lay between the germline ends. Germline V gene data show CDR1 as MNHNS and CDR2 as SASEGT. The CDR3 is made up of 16 amino acids. The CDR3 region has the DNA TGTGCCAGCAGCGAACCGGCACGGACTGGGGCAGATACGCAGTATTTT. Its translation is CASSEPARTGADTQYF.

The sample holds a few counts of this clonotype. The gene calls are TRBV7-2 and TRBJ2-1; the D gene could be TRBD1 or TRBD2 (5 bases each). Germline V CDR1 and CDR2: SGHTA, FQGNSA. This CDR3 is 17 amino acids long. V lost 0 bases, J lost 4 bases, and 16 bases lay in between. CDR3 coding DNA: TGTGCCAGCAGCTTAGCGCTAATGGGGGTTGTTTACAATGAGCAGTTCTTC. Encoded protein: CASSLALMGVVYNEQFF.

In its sample, this clonotype was seen a few times. The chain uses TRBV20-1 and TRBJ2-7; D not certain. Germline assignment: CDR1 DFQATT and CDR2 SNEGSKA (reference sequence). The CDR3 has 12 amino acids. Trimming left V 3 bases short and J 0 bases short, with 6 bases between. The CDR3 DNA sequence: TGCAGTGCTAGTGCTGCCTCCTACGAGCAGTACTTC. This encodes CSASAASYEQYF.

This clonotype has a handful of counts. The V gene is TRBV27, the J gene TRBJ1-5; D gene ambiguous. The CDR3 runs to 14 residues. V was trimmed by 2 bases and J by 4 bases, leaving 9 bases between them. The germline V gene has CDR1 MNHEY and CDR2 SMNVEV (reference sequence). CDR3 DNA sequence: TGTGCCAGCAGTTTACGGTCAACTAATCAGCCCCAGCATTTT. Translated, it gives CASSLRSTNQPQHF.

As DNA, the CDR3 is TGCAGTGCTAGAGACCGGGACAGGGGATTAGTTCAAGGCACCGGGGAGCTGTTTTTT. As protein: CSARDRDRGLVQGTGELFF. The chain combines TRBV20-1 with TRBJ2-2, with TRBD1 matching 10 bases. The V gene end was trimmed by 0 bases and the J gene end by 4 bases; junction bases not matched to a gene: 14. CDR3 size: 19 residues. The germline CDR1 and CDR2 sequences are DFQATT and SNEGSKA (reference sequence).

This clonotype came up a few times. V gene TRBV7-9 combines with J gene TRBJ1-1, with D perhaps matching TRBD1 (6 bases). V was cut by 5 bases and J by 5 bases, with 18 bases left in between. Germline CDR1 is SEHNR and CDR2 is FQNEAQ (reference sequence). The CDR3 is 15 amino acids. CDR3 protein: CASSRGAGAETEAFF. As DNA, the CDR3 is TGTGCCAGCAGCAGAGGGGCAGGGGCGGAAACTGAAGCTTTCTTT.

The rearrangement uses TRBV2 and TRBJ1-5, with no clear D. The CDR3 is made up of 15 amino acids. The germline CDR1 and CDR2 sequences are SNHLY and FYNNEI. Trimming removed 6 bases from V and 2 bases from J, with 14 bases in between. CDR3 region: CASSQRDLRNQPQHF. The CDR3 bases are TGTGCCAGCAGCCAACGCGACCTTCGCAATCAGCCCCAGCATTTT.